These 28 T cell receptor beta chains came from one sample sequenced in a study of T-cell reconstitution after alpha-beta-depleted transplantation in children (dated by TCRdb to about 2016). The meaning of the sample's treatment or condition label: allogeneic hematopoietic cell transplantation with graft depleted of TCRalphabeta T cells and CD19 B cells. The library was made by PCR. Sequencing was performed on an Illumina HiSeq 2500. To normalize quantification of the TCRbeta repertoire, the TCR libraries were built with molecular barcoding that relied on unique molecular identifiers. TCRdb trimmed the raw reads at Q25, called clones with MiXCR and kept productive beta chains. Here each entry gathers all rows of one CDR3 protein and keeps the most common genes and DNA. The sample data list 900,000 or so distinct CDR3 sequences, and about 15% of these were observed just once. The ten most abundant clones make up roughly 5% of the sample.

Sequencing was performed on PBMCs, mostly from graft donor cells, taken 360 days after TCRalphabeta/CD19-depleted stem cell transplant. The receptors were sampled from a male patient aged 10 to 17 who had a stem cell transplant for acute lymphoblastic leukemia, so the T cells may come from the graft donor.

The CDR3, as DNA: TGTGCCAGCAGCTTCACCGGGACAGGGGGCTACACCTTC. Residues: CASSFTGTGGYTF. This chain uses TRBV5-5 with TRBJ1-2, with 9 positions matching TRBD1. In germline, CDR1 is SGHKS, CDR2 YYEKEE (reference sequence). V shed 2 bases, J shed 8 bases, and the junction held 4 bases outside the gene matches. The CDR3 runs to 13 residues.

The chain couples TRBV18 to TRBJ2-2; D might be TRBD1 (5 bases). Between the trimmed V and J ends, which lost 4 bases and 8 bases, there was a span of 14 bases. There are 14 residues in the CDR3. Germline CDR1 and CDR2: KGHSH and LQKENI. CDR3: CASSLWVDSGELFF. CDR3 bases: TGTGCCAGCTCACTTTGGGTCGACAGTGGGGAGCTGTTTTTT. The full variable domain, in which reference TRBV18 and TRBJ2-2 provide the parts outside the CDR3, is NAGVMQNPRHLVRRRGQEARLRCSPMKGHSHVYWYRQLPEEGLKFMVYLQKENIIDESGMPKERFSAEFPKEGPSILRIQQVVRGDSAAYFCASSLWVDSGELFFGEGSRLTVL.

In this sample, this clonotype turned up a few times. The chain recombines TRBV7-2 with TRBJ2-7; no clear D gene. The CDR3 covers 14 residues. Germline V lookup: CDR1 SGHTA, CDR2 FQGNSA. The V end lost 5 bases, the J end lost 2 bases, and 13 bases lay between the germline ends. CDR3 sequence: CASSRGVFPYEQYF. The CDR3 bases are TGTGCCAGCAGCCGAGGAGTTTTCCCCTACGAGCAGTACTTC.

This clonotype has just a few counts. This chain joins TRBV10-1 and TRBJ2-5; TRBD2 agrees at 8 bases. Germline CDR1 is WNHNN and CDR2 is SYGVQD (reference sequence). J lost 2 bases, V lost 3 bases, and 14 bases had no gene match. CDR3 length equals 18 residues. This CDR3 is CASSDPAPGAGAQETQYF. In DNA form, the CDR3 reads TGCGCCAGCAGTGATCCGGCCCCTGGAGCGGGAGCTCAAGAGACCCAGTACTTC.

The sample holds many counts of this clonotype. The rearrangement links TRBV29-1 to TRBJ2-2; the match to TRBD1 covers 8 bases. J lost 7 bases, V lost 0 bases, and 4 bases had no gene match. Per the germline V gene, CDR1 is SQVTM and CDR2 is ANQGSEA. This CDR3 spans 14 amino acids. The CDR3 sequence is CSVEDTGGIGELFF. The CDR3, as DNA: TGCAGCGTTGAAGATACAGGGGGGATCGGGGAGCTGTTTTTT.

The CDR3 region has the DNA TGTGCCAGCAGGGTAGGACAGGGGGGAGAGACCCAGTACTTC. As protein: CASRVGQGGETQYF. This sequence joins TRBV27 and TRBJ2-5; 10 nucleotides agree with TRBD1. The CDR3 length is 14 residues. After removal of 6 bases from V and 4 bases from J, the junction contained 5 bases not matched to a gene. Germline CDR1 and CDR2: MNHEY and SMNVEV (reference sequence).

In this sample, this clonotype turned up a few times. The rearrangement links TRBV24-1 to TRBJ1-5; 7 nucleotides match TRBD1. The CDR3 has 15 amino acids. Unmatched junction bases numbered 3, after V lost 2 bases and J lost 3 bases. CDR1 is KGHDR and CDR2 is SFDVKD in the germline V gene. Here the CDR3 DNA reads TGTGCCACCAGTGATTCGGACAGGTCCAATCAGCCCCAGCATTTT. This encodes CATSDSDRSNQPQHF.

Only a few counts were recorded for this clonotype. The genes are TRBV7-2 and TRBJ2-2; no clear D gene. The CDR3 extends over 15 amino acids. Germline V gives CDR1 SGHTA, CDR2 FQGNSA. The V end was cut by 5 bases, the J end by 1 base, with 11 bases between. This CDR3 is CASSRRNVNTGELFF. The DNA for the CDR3 is TGTGCCAGCAGCCGTCGGAATGTGAACACCGGGGAGCTGTTTTTT.

This clonotype was counted between two and nine times. The genes are TRBV11-2 and TRBJ2-2; 7 positions agree with TRBD1. This CDR3 spans 18 amino acids. The germline V gene encodes CDR1 SGHAT and CDR2 FQNNGV. V gave up 3 bases and J gave up 0 bases; unmatched junction bases: 10. The CDR3 DNA reads TGTGCCAGCAGCTTCCTACCCCGACAGGGCCCGAACACCGGGGAGCTGTTTTTT. This gives the protein CASSFLPRQGPNTGELFF.

The table lists this clonotype with a count of one. Written as DNA, the CDR3 is TGCGCCAGCAGGGGACCGATTGAGACCCAGTACTTC. Translating it yields CASRGPIETQYF. The rearrangement joins TRBV5-1 to TRBJ2-5, with D perhaps assigned TRBD1 or TRBD2 (5 bases each). V lost 5 bases and J 5 bases, leaving 10 bases between the germline ends. This CDR3 comprises 12 residues. The germline gives CDR1 SGHRS, CDR2 YFSETQ.

This clonotype appeared a few times. This sequence joins TRBV9 and TRBJ2-5; D possibly corresponds to TRBD2 (5 bases). Germline CDR1 SGDLS, CDR2 YYNGEE. This CDR3 spans 15 amino acids. Between the trimmed V and J ends, which lost 0 bases and 5 bases, there was a span of 14 bases. As DNA, the CDR3 is TGTGCCAGCAGCGTAGCCCCCTTAGCGTGGGAGACCCAGTACTTC. As protein: CASSVAPLAWETQYF.

This sequence joins TRBV7-9 and TRBJ2-2; perhaps TRBD2 as D (6 bases). Germline lookup yields CDR1 SEHNR and CDR2 FQNEAQ (reference sequence). With 4 bases removed from V and 2 bases from J, the gap between germline ends came to 11 bases. The CDR3 contains 15 residues. The CDR3 nucleotides read TGTGCCAGCAGCTCGGGGACTCACAACACCGGGGAGCTGTTTTTT. Protein product: CASSSGTHNTGELFF.

The V call is TRBV12-3 or TRBV12-4, the J call TRBJ2-1, with 8 bases identical to TRBD2. V shed 2 bases, J shed 10 bases, and the junction held 4 bases outside the gene matches. This CDR3 spans 13 amino acids. Written as DNA, the CDR3 is TGTGCCAGCAGTTTATACCGACTAGCGGAGCAGTTCTTC. It encodes CASSLYRLAEQFF.

The genes are TRBV5-6 and TRBJ2-3, with D uncertain. Germline V lookup: CDR1 SGHDT, CDR2 YYEEEE. This CDR3 region has 15 residues. V gave up 1 base and J gave up 0 bases, with 9 bases separating them. The CDR3 DNA sequence: TGTGCCAGCAGCTTGAACAGAGCTAGCACAGATACGCAGTATTTT. Amino acid sequence: CASSLNRASTDTQYF.

This clonotype turned up a few times. The chain is built from TRBV20-1 and TRBJ2-7; D not resolved. The CDR3 is made up of 15 amino acids. Germline V gene sequence: CDR1 DFQATT, CDR2 SNEGSKA (reference sequence). V lost 5 bases to trimming and J lost 4 bases, with 21 bases between them. In nucleotides, the CDR3 is TGCAGTGCTTTTCCCCCGGACCGAGGCCGGTACGAGCAGTACTTC. Translated: CSAFPPDRGRYEQYF.

The V and J genes are TRBV12-3 or TRBV12-4 and TRBJ2-3; the match to TRBD2 covers 9 bases. V shed 7 bases, J shed 6 bases, and the junction held 11 bases outside the gene matches. CDR3 length: 15 amino acids. DNA for the CDR3: TGTGCCAGCAATGGTCGCGGGAGGGACGGGGATACGCAGTATTTT. It encodes CASNGRGRDGDTQYF.

J is TRBJ2-3 and V is TRBV29-1; D is uncertain. The V gene lost 5 bases and the J gene lost 3 bases, with 12 bases spanning the gap. The length of the CDR3 is 13 residues. CDR1 SQVTM and CDR2 ANQGSEA come from the germline V gene. Here the CDR3 DNA reads TGCAGCGTTATGAAGGGCCCTACAGATACGCAGTATTTT. This gives the protein CSVMKGPTDTQYF.

The sample holds one count of this clonotype. The chain employs TRBV30 and TRBJ1-1; unclear D gene. Germline CDR1 is GTSNPN and CDR2 is SVGIG (reference sequence). V was cut by 0 bases and J by 1 base, with 12 bases left in between. CDR3 size: 15 residues. CDR3: CAWSVSRAGNTEAFF. The CDR3 region has the DNA TGTGCCTGGAGTGTTTCGCGGGCAGGGAACACTGAAGCTTTCTTT. The full variable domain, with the rest looked up from reference TRBV30 and TRBJ1-1, is SQTIHQWPATLVQPVGSPLSLECTVEGTSNPNLYWYRQAAGRGLQLLFYSVGIGQISSEVPQNLSASRPQDRQFILSSKKLLLSDSGFYLCAWSVSRAGNTEAFFGQGTRLTVV.

J is TRBJ2-7 and V is TRBV24-1, with D unresolved. V was pared by 4 bases and J by 0 bases, with 6 bases between. The CDR3 has 13 residues. CDR1 and CDR2 from the germline V gene are KGHDR and SFDVKD. CDR3 DNA: TGTGCCACCAGTGAAAGGGACTCCTACGAGCAGTACTTC. It specifies CATSERDSYEQYF.

Ten or more counts support this clonotype. The rearrangement links TRBV7-9 to TRBJ2-1; TRBD2 might be the D (6 bases). The CDR3 consists of 15 residues. Trimming took off 4 bases at V and 4 bases at J, with 14 bases between the two ends. Germline-derived CDR1 and CDR2 are SEHNR and FQNEAQ (reference sequence). For the CDR3, the DNA is TGTGCCAGCAGCTCCACAACGGGAGCTTACAATGAGCAGTTCTTC. Its protein product is CASSSTTGAYNEQFF.

The genes are TRBV12-3 or TRBV12-4 and TRBJ2-7; a possible D gene is TRBD2 (6 bases). CDR3 length: 14 residues. Trimming cost V 3 bases and J 2 bases, with 11 bases left between them. In DNA form, the CDR3 reads TGTGCCAGCAGTTTTGGCGGGGCAGCCTACGAGCAGTACTTC. Protein: CASSFGGAAYEQYF.

V usage is TRBV20-1 and J usage is TRBJ2-3, with a weak D call TRBD1 (5 bases). This CDR3 contains 14 residues. V gave up 3 bases and J gave up 5 bases, with 15 bases separating them. CDR1 and CDR2 from the germline V gene are DFQATT and SNEGSKA (reference sequence). The CDR3 reads CSARDIWSGDTQYF. DNA for the CDR3: TGCAGTGCTAGGGACATTTGGTCAGGAGATACGCAGTATTTT.

The chain is built from TRBV18 and TRBJ1-4; D gene uncertain. CDR1 is KGHSH and CDR2 is LQKENI in the germline V gene. This CDR3 has 13 amino acids. Trimming cost V 2 bases and J 8 bases, with 9 bases left between them. The CDR3 DNA follows: TGTGCCAGCTCACCAGGGGTAGACGAAAAACTGTTTTTT. Translated: CASSPGVDEKLFF.

Comments on this clonotype: Relative to the germline gene, one junction end is altered; a read error may explain this. The V gene is TRBV4-1, the J gene TRBJ2-1; 9 nucleotides agree with TRBD2. CDR3 length: 15 residues. From germline, CDR1 is MGHRA and CDR2 YSYEKL. This CDR3 is CASRHLAGPYNEQFF. The CDR3 DNA reads TGCGCCAGCCGCCACCTAGCGGGACCCTACAATGAGCAGTTCTTC.

The chain uses TRBV6-2 or TRBV6-3 and TRBJ2-1; 7 bases align to TRBD1. Germline V gene sequence: CDR1 MNHEY, CDR2 SVGEGT. Trimming took 7 bases from V and 3 from J; bases not matched to a gene: 3. There are 13 residues in the CDR3. The CDR3 here is CASKGANYNEQFF. CDR3 DNA sequence: TGTGCCAGCAAGGGGGCCAACTACAATGAGCAGTTCTTC.

This clonotype was detected many times. This chain uses TRBV4-1 with TRBJ2-7, with TRBD2 as a possible D gene (6 bases). CDR1 is MGHRA, CDR2 YSYEKL, per germline. The CDR3 has 15 residues. Trimming pared 4 bases from V and 5 bases from J, leaving 18 bases between. Here the CDR3 reads CASSPVIWRANEQYF. The CDR3 coding sequence is TGCGCCAGCAGCCCCGTGATCTGGAGGGCTAACGAGCAGTACTTC.

The J gene is TRBJ1-2, the V gene TRBV12-3 or TRBV12-4; D unresolved. Trimming took off 3 bases at V and 3 bases at J, with 11 bases between the two ends. The length of the CDR3 is 14 residues. The DNA of the CDR3 is TGTGCCAGCAGTTTCCCCGATGGGTACTATGGCTACACCTTC. Amino acid sequence: CASSFPDGYYGYTF.

V usage is TRBV5-1 and J usage is TRBJ1-2; 7 positions agree with TRBD1. This CDR3 has 12 amino acids. Germline V gene sequence: CDR1 SGHRS, CDR2 YFSETQ. With V trimmed by 7 bases and J by 8 bases, 8 bases remained unmatched. The CDR3 loop reads CASRDREFGYTF. The CDR3 region has the DNA TGCGCCAGCCGAGACAGGGAGTTCGGCTACACCTTC.